A single sample is the source of the 14 T cell receptor beta chains below, sequenced in a study of blood T cells in healthy people across ages. The second PCR ran about 6 to 12 cycles with a sample-barcoded 5' primer and J-beta primers. From the 5' RACE reads, TCRdb called clonotypes with MiXCR, one entry per CDR3 protein. The repertoire consists of about 1.8 million distinct CDR3 sequences, with around half occurring once and the leading ten covering more than 2%. Sequenced input: blood. The receptor source for this set is a woman aged 40 to 50 in good health.

This clonotype was counted only a few times. The chain carries TRBV28 and TRBJ2-4; either TRBD1 or TRBD2 may fit D (5 bases each). V lost 7 bases, J lost 0 bases, and 10 bases lay in between. The CDR3 loop spans 14 amino acids. Germline assignment: CDR1 MDHEN and CDR2 SYDVKM. DNA for the CDR3: TGTGCCAGCACTTGGGACCTAGCCAAAAACATTCAGTACTTC. Amino acid sequence: CASTWDLAKNIQYF.

The chain is built from TRBV6-1 and TRBJ2-5, with 9 nucleotides matching TRBD1. CDR1 is MNHNS and CDR2 is SASEGT in the germline V gene. The CDR3 is 16 residues long. The trim removed 10 bases at V and 11 bases at J, leaving 23 bases unmatched. The CDR3 coding sequence is TGTGCCATCTTCACACCGGGACAGGGTTACCTCGATGAGCAGTACTTC. Its protein product is CAIFTPGQGYLDEQYF.

This clonotype was seen a handful of times. The chain recombines TRBV28 with TRBJ2-1; 7 nucleotides agree with TRBD1. Germline loops: CDR1 MDHEN, CDR2 SYDVKM. CDR3 size: 18 residues. V lost 3 bases and J lost 0; bases outside the gene matches: 11. In DNA, the CDR3 is TGTGCCAGCAGTTTTCTGGCAGGGGGTCATTCCTCCTACAATGAGCAGTTCTTC. Translating it yields CASSFLAGGHSSYNEQFF. Looking up the rest from reference TRBV28 and TRBJ2-1 gives the full variable domain: DVKVTQSSRYLVKRTGEKVFLECVQDMDHENMFWYRQDPGLGLRLIYFSYDVKMKEKGDIPEGYSVSREKKERFSLILESASTNQTSMYLCASSFLAGGHSSYNEQFFGPGTRLTVL.

This clonotype occurred a few times. The chain links TRBV7-9 to TRBJ1-2; TRBD1 matches at 8 bases. The CDR3 has 16 amino acids. V was clipped by 7 bases and J by 8 bases; unmatched bases: 18. CDR1 is SEHNR, CDR2 FQNEAQ, per germline (reference sequence). CDR3 loop: CASILVGAGGLGGYTF. For the CDR3, the DNA is TGTGCCAGCATCCTCGTCGGGGCAGGGGGCTTGGGCGGCTACACCTTC.

The table lists this clonotype with a few counts. The chain recombines TRBV29-1 with TRBJ2-7; no firm D call. Germline loops: CDR1 SQVTM, CDR2 ANQGSEA. The CDR3 spans 14 residues. The ends were cut back, 0 bases at V and 0 bases at J, with 9 bases in the middle. The CDR3 is CSVEDKTSSYEQYF. The CDR3 bases are TGCAGCGTTGAAGATAAGACTTCCTCCTACGAGCAGTACTTC.

The chain is built from TRBV5-1 and TRBJ2-1; 10 bases match TRBD2. The CDR3 runs to 16 residues. CDR1 and CDR2 (germline): SGHRS, YFSETQ. V was pared by 4 bases and J by 5 bases, with 9 bases of the junction left unmatched. The CDR3 spells CASSPEWLAGDNEQFF. For the CDR3, the DNA is TGCGCCAGCAGCCCTGAATGGCTAGCGGGGGACAATGAGCAGTTCTTC. The full variable domain, its missing parts supplied by reference TRBV5-1 and TRBJ2-1, is KAGVTQTPRYLIKTRGQQVTLSCSPISGHRSVSWYQQTPGQGLQFLFEYFSETQRNKGNFPGRFSGRQFSNSRSEMNVSTLELGDSALYLCASSPEWLAGDNEQFFGPGTRLTVL.

The V gene is TRBV4-1, the J gene TRBJ2-1; the D gene could be TRBD1 or TRBD2 (5 bases each). V lost 4 bases and J 5 bases, leaving 18 bases between the germline ends. In germline, CDR1 is MGHRA, CDR2 YSYEKL. The CDR3 extends over 16 amino acids. The CDR3 here is CASSPEGTTEDNEQFF. In nucleotides, the CDR3 is TGCGCCAGCAGCCCTGAGGGGACCACAGAGGACAATGAGCAGTTCTTC.

V is TRBV5-4 and J is TRBJ2-5; the D gene is possibly TRBD1 (6 bases). From germline, CDR1 is SGHNT and CDR2 YYREEE (reference sequence). V lost 5 bases to trimming and J lost 2 bases, with 13 bases between them. The length of the CDR3 is 14 residues. CDR3 region: CASSSGQMQETQYF. The CDR3 DNA reads TGTGCCAGCAGTTCCGGACAGATGCAAGAGACCCAGTACTTC.

The rearrangement links TRBV27 to TRBJ2-3; D unclear. The CDR3 extends over 15 amino acids. Trimming took off 3 bases at V and 1 base at J, with 11 bases between the two ends. The germline V gene has CDR1 MNHEY and CDR2 SMNVEV (reference sequence). CDR3 in DNA: TGTGCCAGCAGTTTCGGCCAATCGGGCACAGATACGCAGTATTTT. Translating it yields CASSFGQSGTDTQYF.

This chain joins TRBV11-1 and TRBJ2-3; 7 bases map to TRBD2. This CDR3 region has 17 residues. The J segment lost 4 bases and the V segment lost 3 bases, leaving 13 bases of the junction unmatched. Germline V lookup: CDR1 SGHAT, CDR2 FQDESV (reference sequence). The DNA for the CDR3 is TGTGCCAGCAGCTTGGGGAGGGGAAAGTCCGGGTCAGATACGCAGTATTTT. This encodes CASSLGRGKSGSDTQYF.

This clonotype has just a few counts. The chain has TRBV2 and TRBJ2-5; TRBD1 agrees at 9 bases. Germline loops: CDR1 SNHLY, CDR2 FYNNEI. The CDR3 consists of 15 residues. V was clipped by 6 bases and J by 5 bases; unmatched bases: 10. The CDR3 spells CASSPRDREWETQYF. The CDR3 DNA sequence: TGTGCCAGCAGCCCAAGGGACAGGGAGTGGGAGACCCAGTACTTC.

In its sample, this clonotype was seen a few times. This rearrangement joins TRBV6-2 or TRBV6-3 to TRBJ2-5, with TRBD2 as a possible D gene (5 bases). The V gene's germline CDR1 is MNHEY and CDR2 SVGEGT. CDR3 length equals 14 residues. V lost 7 bases and J 1 base, leaving 13 bases between the germline ends. CDR3 in amino acids: CASTNPGVQETQYF. As DNA, the CDR3 is TGTGCCAGCACCAACCCCGGGGTCCAAGAGACCCAGTACTTC.

This clonotype has only one observation. The chain employs TRBV7-3 and TRBJ2-3, with 8 bases lining up with TRBD2. Germline V gene lookup returns CDR1 SGHTA and CDR2 FQGTGA. J was trimmed by 5 bases and V by 1 base; bases with no gene match: 5. This CDR3 contains 15 residues. CDR3 nucleotide sequence: TGTGCCAGCAGCTTAATCGGGGGGGGCCGAGATACGCAGTATTTT. This codes for CASSLIGGGRDTQYF.

This clonotype was seen only a few times. The chain recombines TRBV7-2 with TRBJ2-5; 9 bases line up with TRBD2. Germline CDR1 and CDR2: SGHTA and FQGNSA. V trimming: 0 bases; J trimming: 7 bases; junction bases outside the gene matches: 6. The CDR3 sequence is 15 residues long. The CDR3 nucleotides read TGTGCCAGCAGCTTAGCTAGCGGGGGCCCAGGGACCCAGTACTTC. Translation: CASSLASGGPGTQYF.